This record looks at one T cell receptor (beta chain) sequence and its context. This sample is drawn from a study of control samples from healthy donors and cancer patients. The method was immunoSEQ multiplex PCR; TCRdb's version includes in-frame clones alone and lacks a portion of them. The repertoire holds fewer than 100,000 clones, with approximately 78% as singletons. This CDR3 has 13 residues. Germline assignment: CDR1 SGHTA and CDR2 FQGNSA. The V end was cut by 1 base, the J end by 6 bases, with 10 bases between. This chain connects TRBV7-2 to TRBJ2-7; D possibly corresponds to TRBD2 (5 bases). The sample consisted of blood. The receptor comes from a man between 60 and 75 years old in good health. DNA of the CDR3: TGTGCCAGCAGCTTAGGGAGGACTTTCGAGCAGTACTTC. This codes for CASSLGRTFEQYF. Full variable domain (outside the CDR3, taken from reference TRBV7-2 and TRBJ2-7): GAGVSQSPSNKVTEKGKDVELRCDPISGHTALYWYRQSLGQGLEFLIYFQGNSAPDKSGLPSDRFSAERTGGSVSTLTIQRTQQEDSAVYLCASSLGRTFEQYFGPGTRLTVT.